These 27 T cell receptor beta chains originate from one sample sequenced in a study of T cell repertoires in cytomegalovirus infection. MiXCR, run by TCRdb on the reads, gives a single entry per CDR3 protein. The sample has 100,000 or so distinct CDR3 sequences, approximately 30% seen once. These TCRs' antigens remain unknown. Sequencing used CD8+ T cells from cultured PBMCs, obtained from culture after CMV antigen stimulation. The receptors here all came from a human donor in good health (CMV status not recorded). Some clones in this sample may be carry-over from other donors' samples.

The rearrangement uses TRBV7-9 and TRBJ1-5; D might be TRBD1 (5 bases). Germline assignment: CDR1 SEHNR and CDR2 FQNEAQ (reference sequence). This CDR3 has 14 amino acids. V was pared by 1 base and J by 6 bases, with 10 bases between. CDR3 nucleotides: TGTGCCAGCAGCTTAGGGTGGGGGATTCAGCCCCAGCATTTT. Its protein product is CASSLGWGIQPQHF.

This clonotype was seen a handful of times. In nucleotides, the CDR3 is TGTGCCAGCAGCCCACGCCGCGGGGGGGCCATTTATACGCAGTATTTT. Translating gives CASSPRRGGAIYTQYF. The J gene is TRBJ2-3, the V gene TRBV7-9; 9 bases agree with TRBD2. The J segment lost 7 bases and the V segment lost 5 bases, leaving 13 bases of the junction unmatched. The length of the CDR3 is 16 residues. CDR1 SEHNR and CDR2 FQNEAQ come from the germline V gene (reference sequence).

A few counts support this clonotype. V usage is TRBV19 and J usage is TRBJ1-2; the D is unclear. The CDR3 length is 11 residues. Germline values: CDR1 LNHDA, CDR2 SQIVND (reference sequence). Trimming took 8 bases from V and 5 from J, leaving 9 bases between them. The CDR3 loop is CASFTGYGYTF. The DNA of the CDR3 is TGTGCCAGTTTTACGGGGTATGGCTACACCTTC.

This clonotype was seen more than once but under ten times. The J gene is TRBJ2-7, the V gene TRBV11-2; D uncertain. The CDR3 spans 13 residues. Per germline, CDR1 SGHAT and CDR2 FQNNGV. V lost 8 bases and J 3 bases, leaving 14 bases between the germline ends. The CDR3 DNA is TGTGCCAGCTCCCGGGCAGGCGACTACGAGCAGTACTTC. This codes for CASSRAGDYEQYF.

This sequence joins TRBV12-3 or TRBV12-4 and TRBJ1-1, with 12 nucleotides matching TRBD1. With 6 bases clipped from V and 1 base from J, the junction kept 9 bases outside the gene matches. The CDR3 consists of 17 residues. CDR3 DNA sequence: TGTGCCAGCAGCCAGGGACAGGGGGCGTCAAGGAACACTGAAGCTTTCTTT. It yields the protein CASSQGQGASRNTEAFF.

The chain couples TRBV14 to TRBJ2-6; D is unresolved. The V end was cut by 4 bases, the J end by 2 bases, with 9 bases between. The CDR3 covers 15 residues. Germline values: CDR1 SGHDN, CDR2 FVKESK. CDR3 loop: CASSPHDAGANVLTF. The CDR3 DNA reads TGTGCCAGCAGCCCCCACGACGCTGGGGCCAACGTCCTGACTTTC.

This chain joins TRBV2 and TRBJ2-3; TRBD2 agrees at 10 bases. This CDR3 has 16 residues. CDR1 SNHLY and CDR2 FYNNEI come from the germline V gene. J lost 5 bases, V lost 4 bases, and 9 bases had no gene match. Written as DNA, the CDR3 is TGTGCCAGCAGTGTCCCAGCGGGGGGGCGGAGAGATACGCAGTATTTT. Amino acid sequence: CASSVPAGGRRDTQYF.

This clonotype was detected many times. The chain combines TRBV12-3 or TRBV12-4 with TRBJ2-7; D might be TRBD1 or TRBD2, each matching 5 bases. Trimming removed 5 bases from V and 2 bases from J, with 10 bases in between. The CDR3 spans 13 residues. The CDR3 region is CASSRDVAYEQYF. The CDR3 DNA follows: TGTGCCAGCAGTCGGGACGTAGCCTACGAGCAGTACTTC.

In its sample, this clonotype was seen a few times. V gene TRBV7-2 combines with J gene TRBJ1-5; no reliable D call. The V and J ends lost 0 bases and 5 bases respectively, with 5 bases between them. The germline gives CDR1 SGHTA, CDR2 FQGNSA. This CDR3 region has 13 residues. CDR3 coding DNA: TGTGCCAGCAGCTTAGCGTGGCATCAGCCCCAGCATTTT. Encoded protein: CASSLAWHQPQHF.

The genes are TRBV12-3 or TRBV12-4 and TRBJ2-7, with 10 nucleotides matching TRBD1. This CDR3 has 17 amino acids. The V and J ends lost 6 bases and 2 bases, in that order; junction bases with no gene match: 13. The CDR3 DNA sequence: TGTGCCAGCAGCTCCGGGACAGGGGATTGGCGTCCCTACGAGCAGTACTTC. Protein: CASSSGTGDWRPYEQYF.

The chain joins TRBV5-8 to TRBJ2-2; no reliable D call. Trimming removed 1 base at V and 5 bases at J, with 6 bases between. Germline V lookup: CDR1 SGHTS, CDR2 YDEGEE. This CDR3 is built from 13 residues. CDR3 in amino acids: CASSLQVTGELFF. CDR3 sequence (DNA): TGTGCCAGCAGCTTGCAGGTTACCGGGGAGCTGTTTTTT.

J is TRBJ2-7 and V is TRBV5-1; TRBD2 matches at 7 bases. The germline V gene encodes CDR1 SGHRS and CDR2 YFSETQ. CDR3 length equals 14 residues. With 4 bases clipped from V and 3 bases from J, the junction kept 7 bases outside the gene matches. The CDR3: CASSPFGGGYEQYF. CDR3 coding DNA: TGCGCCAGCAGCCCCTTTGGCGGGGGCTACGAGCAGTACTTC.

This chain connects TRBV4-1 to TRBJ1-1; 9 bases line up with TRBD1. The germline CDR1 and CDR2 sequences are MGHRA and YSYEKL. The length of the CDR3 is 15 residues. The J segment lost 8 bases and the V segment lost 0 bases, leaving 7 bases of the junction unmatched. The CDR3: CASSQDAGQGSEAFF. The CDR3 DNA reads TGCGCCAGCAGCCAAGATGCCGGACAGGGGAGCGAAGCTTTCTTT.

The chain has TRBV4-2 and TRBJ2-7; 8 positions agree with TRBD1. The CDR3 is 15 residues long. CDR1 LGHNA and CDR2 YNFKEQ come from the germline V gene. V lost 4 bases to trimming and J lost 3 bases; unmatched junction nucleotides: 8. Here the CDR3 reads CASSLWTGKGYEQYF. The CDR3 DNA sequence: TGTGCCAGCAGCCTATGGACAGGGAAGGGCTACGAGCAGTACTTC.

This clonotype has more than one count but fewer than ten. This chain links TRBV12-3 or TRBV12-4 with TRBJ1-4; TRBD1 matches at 9 bases. This CDR3 has 14 amino acids. The trim removed 6 bases at V and 7 bases at J, leaving 6 bases unmatched. CDR3 DNA: TGTGCCAGCAGGAAGACAGGGGGAGGTGAAAAACTGTTTTTT. Protein product: CASRKTGGGEKLFF.

This clonotype was seen at least ten times. The CDR3 protein is CASSPQGSSAYEQYF. The CDR3 DNA sequence: TGTGCCAGCAGCCCCCAGGGTTCTTCAGCCTACGAGCAGTACTTC. The gene calls are TRBV7-9 and TRBJ2-7; possible D gene TRBD1, 5 bases. In germline, CDR1 is SEHNR, CDR2 FQNEAQ (reference sequence). V was trimmed by 5 bases and J by 2 bases, leaving 16 bases between them. The CDR3 runs 15 residues.

The rearrangement links TRBV11-2 to TRBJ2-5, with a tentative D call TRBD2 (6 bases). V lost 8 bases and J 5 bases, leaving 15 bases between the germline ends. The CDR3 totals 13 residues. CDR1 is SGHAT, CDR2 FQNNGV, per germline. Here the CDR3 reads CASYTDGGETQYF. The CDR3 region has the DNA TGTGCCAGCTATACCGACGGAGGGGAGACCCAGTACTTC.

V is TRBV4-2 and J is TRBJ2-5; 12 bases match TRBD2. The germline V gene has CDR1 LGHNA and CDR2 YNFKEQ. The CDR3 consists of 16 residues. Germline trimming cut 4 bases from V and 11 bases from J; bases unmatched to any gene: 14. The CDR3 DNA is TGTGCCAGCAGCCCCCAGAAGGAGCTAGCGGGGGGGCTGCAGTACTTC. Its translation is CASSPQKELAGGLQYF.

Comments on this clonotype: This could be a read error, since a much larger clone is one nucleotide away. The CDR3 carries no conserved terminal phenylalanine or tryptophan, so it likely arises from a read error. This sequence joins TRBV20-1 and TRBJ1-5, with D possibly matching TRBD1 (5 bases). Germline-derived CDR1 and CDR2 are DFQATT and SNEGSKA (reference sequence). V was pared by 6 bases and J by 4 bases, with 25 bases between. The CDR3 totals 17 residues. CDR3 protein: CSAWGGSGEFGNQPQHL. CDR3 DNA sequence: TGCAGTGCCTGGGGGGGGAGCGGGGAGTTCGGTAATCAGCCCCAGCATCTT.

This clonotype was found many times. V gene TRBV5-4 combines with J gene TRBJ2-2; D possibly matches TRBD1 or TRBD2 (5 bases each). The CDR3 extends over 14 amino acids. CDR1 and CDR2 from the germline V gene are SGHNT and YYREEE (reference sequence). The V and J ends lost 1 base and 4 bases respectively, with 8 bases between them. Here the CDR3 reads CASSLPGSTGELFF. The CDR3 region has the DNA TGTGCCAGCAGCTTGCCAGGGAGCACCGGGGAGCTGTTTTTT.

The table lists this clonotype with a few counts. The V and J genes are TRBV28 and TRBJ2-1, with D maybe TRBD2 (6 bases). Per the germline V gene, CDR1 is MDHEN and CDR2 is SYDVKM. CDR3 length: 16 amino acids. V shed 2 bases and J shed 12 bases, with 23 bases lying between them. CDR3 coding DNA: TGTGCCAGCAGTTTAATTGTCGGGGACTTTGGGTCCGGGCAGTTCTTC. Translating gives CASSLIVGDFGSGQFF.

The rearrangement links TRBV9 to TRBJ2-3; 8 bases align to TRBD2. Germline CDR1 reads SGDLS; CDR2 reads YYNGEE. With V trimmed by 0 bases and J by 2 bases, 14 bases remained unmatched. This CDR3 comprises 19 residues. The CDR3 region is CASSVAPPGAGGFTDTQYF. Here the CDR3 DNA reads TGTGCCAGCAGCGTAGCCCCTCCAGGGGCGGGGGGCTTCACAGATACGCAGTATTTT. Drawing the rest from reference TRBV9 and TRBJ2-3, the complete variable domain is DSGVTQTPKHLITATGQRVTLRCSPRSGDLSVYWYQQSLDQGLQFLIQYYNGEERAKGNILERFSAQQFPDLHSELNLSSLELGDSALYFCASSVAPPGAGGFTDTQYFGPGTRLTVL.

The genes are TRBV9 and TRBJ1-1; 9 nucleotides match TRBD1. This CDR3 is 13 amino acids long. Germline assignment: CDR1 SGDLS and CDR2 YYNGEE. Trimming removed 4 bases from V and 5 bases from J; junction bases left unmatched: 3. The CDR3 nucleotides read TGTGCCAGCAGCACCGACAGGGGGACTGAAGCTTTCTTT. Its protein is CASSTDRGTEAFF.

CDR3 DNA: TGCGCCAGCGGGATACAGGGGGCGGAGAACACTGAAGCTTTCTTT. Its protein is CASGIQGAENTEAFF. This chain uses TRBV4-1 with TRBJ1-1, with 9 bases that match TRBD1. The J segment lost 1 base and the V segment lost 8 bases, leaving 8 bases of the junction unmatched. Germline lookup yields CDR1 MGHRA and CDR2 YSYEKL. The CDR3 is 15 residues long.

The rearrangement joins TRBV5-1 to TRBJ2-1, with 12 positions matching TRBD2. Trimming removed 2 bases from V and 0 bases from J; junction bases left unmatched: 6. The germline V gene has CDR1 SGHRS and CDR2 YFSETQ. The length of the CDR3 is 18 residues. The DNA for the CDR3 is TGCGCCAGCAGCTTTCGACTAGCGGGGGCCAGCTCCTACAATGAGCAGTTCTTC. It yields the protein CASSFRLAGASSYNEQFF.

This clonotype was seen a few times. This chain links TRBV12-3 or TRBV12-4 with TRBJ2-7; perhaps D is TRBD1 or TRBD2 (7 bases each). This CDR3 is 15 amino acids long. V was pared by 2 bases and J by 5 bases, with 16 bases between. The CDR3 bases are TGTGCCAGCAGTTTACCGCTCCAGGGGGGGGACGAGCAGTACTTC. Its protein is CASSLPLQGGDEQYF.

V gene TRBV3-1 combines with J gene TRBJ1-1; D ambiguous. Trimming left V 4 bases short and J 2 bases short, with 20 bases between. This CDR3 contains 17 residues. Germline V lookup: CDR1 LGHDT, CDR2 YNNKEL (reference sequence). The CDR3: CASSLRSGSFPNTEAFF. The CDR3 DNA sequence: TGTGCCAGCAGCCTACGAAGTGGGTCTTTTCCAAACACTGAAGCTTTCTTT.